The clone carrying this TCR beta chain turned up a few times. Its specificity is unknown. This sample stems from a study of STAT5B mutations in CD4+ large granular lymphocyte leukemia. Study results and caveats: Patient CD4-sorted repertoires looked more clonal than healthy CD4+ repertoires, even without putative leukemic clones.

CDR1 SGHDT and CDR2 YYEEEE come from the germline V gene. The CDR3 runs to 16 residues. The V and J ends lost 0 bases and 4 bases, in that order; junction bases with no gene match: 6. The assay was immunoSEQ multiplex PCR, and TCRdb's table has in-frame clones only and misses some. The sample carries around 33,000 clones, around 82% recorded once. The origin of this receptor is a human donor in good health. The chain carries TRBV5-6 and TRBJ2-5; 10 bases agree with TRBD1. The material sequenced was CD4+ T cells from blood buffy coats. CDR3 loop: CASSLGQGAFGETQYF. DNA of the CDR3: TGTGCCAGCAGCTTGGGACAGGGGGCTTTCGGAGAGACCCAGTACTTC.